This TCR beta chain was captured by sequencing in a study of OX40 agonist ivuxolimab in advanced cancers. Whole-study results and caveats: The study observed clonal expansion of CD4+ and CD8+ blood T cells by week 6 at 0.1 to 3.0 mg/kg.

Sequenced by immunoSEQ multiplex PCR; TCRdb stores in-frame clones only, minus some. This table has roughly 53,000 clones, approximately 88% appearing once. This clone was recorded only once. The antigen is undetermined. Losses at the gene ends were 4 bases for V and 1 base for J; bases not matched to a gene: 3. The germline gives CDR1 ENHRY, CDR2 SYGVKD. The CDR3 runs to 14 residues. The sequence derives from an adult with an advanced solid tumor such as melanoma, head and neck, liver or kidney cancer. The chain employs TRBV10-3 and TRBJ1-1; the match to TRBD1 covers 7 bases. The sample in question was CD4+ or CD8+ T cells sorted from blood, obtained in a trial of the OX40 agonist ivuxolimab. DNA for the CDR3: TGTGCCATCAGTGGACGGACAGGGAACACTGAAGCTTTCTTT. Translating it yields CAISGRTGNTEAFF.